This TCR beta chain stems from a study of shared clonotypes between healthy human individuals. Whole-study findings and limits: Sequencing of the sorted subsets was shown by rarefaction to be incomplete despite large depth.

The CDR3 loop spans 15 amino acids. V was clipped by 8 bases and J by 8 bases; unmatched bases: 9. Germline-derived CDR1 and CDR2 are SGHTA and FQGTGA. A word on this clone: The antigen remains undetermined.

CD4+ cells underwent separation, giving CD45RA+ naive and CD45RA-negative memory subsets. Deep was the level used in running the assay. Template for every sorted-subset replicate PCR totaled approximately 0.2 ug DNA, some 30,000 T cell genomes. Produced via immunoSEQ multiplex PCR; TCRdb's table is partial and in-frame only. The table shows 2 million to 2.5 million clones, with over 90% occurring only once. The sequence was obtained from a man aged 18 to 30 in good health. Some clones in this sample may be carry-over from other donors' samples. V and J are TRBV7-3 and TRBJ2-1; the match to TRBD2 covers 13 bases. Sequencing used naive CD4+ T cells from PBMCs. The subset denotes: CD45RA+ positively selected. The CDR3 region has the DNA TGTGCCAGCTCGTTGGGACTAGCGGGAATGGATGAGCAGTTCTTC. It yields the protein CASSLGLAGMDEQFF.